These 29 T cell receptor beta chains were sequenced from one sample in a study of cytomegalovirus exposure and HLA in healthy donors. The primer mix had 60 Vbeta and 13 Jbeta primers. Some clones are missing from TCRdb's copy, which holds only in-frame ones; the method was immunoSEQ multiplex PCR. The data show under 200,000 clones, 68% seen once. Material for sequencing was PBMCs. These receptors were collected from a woman aged 18-29 years in good health and CMV-seropositive.

This chain uses TRBV13 with TRBJ2-1, with 7 nucleotides matching TRBD2. Germline loops: CDR1 PRHDT, CDR2 FYEKMQ (reference sequence). Trimming cost V 0 bases and J 10 bases; bases outside gene matches: 3. The CDR3 covers 13 residues. The CDR3 spells CASSLGLGGEQFF. CDR3 bases: TGTGCCAGCAGCTTAGGCTTGGGGGGGGAGCAGTTCTTC.

The chain joins TRBV14 to TRBJ2-2; 14 bases match TRBD2. J gave up 3 bases and V 4 bases, and 4 bases lay outside the gene matches. Germline CDR1 and CDR2: SGHDN and FVKESK. This CDR3 spans 17 amino acids. CDR3 protein: CASSLPGLAGDTGELFF. CDR3 sequence (DNA): TGTGCCAGCAGCCTTCCGGGACTAGCGGGAGACACCGGGGAGCTGTTTTTT.

The chain joins TRBV28 to TRBJ2-5; 14 bases fit TRBD2. The germline gives CDR1 MDHEN, CDR2 SYDVKM. This CDR3 spans 17 amino acids. V shed 2 bases, J shed 5 bases, and the junction held 7 bases outside the gene matches. The CDR3, as DNA: TGTGCCAGCAGTTTACTCATGGGACTAGCGGGAGTGGAGACCCAGTACTTC. Protein sequence: CASSLLMGLAGVETQYF.

The gene calls are TRBV4-2 and TRBJ2-3, with a weak D call TRBD2 (7 bases). The CDR3 extends over 15 amino acids. Germline CDR1 LGHNA, CDR2 YNFKEQ. V lost 1 base and J 4 bases, leaving 12 bases between the germline ends. The CDR3 nucleotides are TGTGCCAGCAGCCAAGGTGGGGGGGGCGCAGATACGCAGTATTTT. Amino acids: CASSQGGGGADTQYF.

In this sample, this clone turned up a few times. The J gene is TRBJ2-1, the V gene TRBV19; 10 bases are a match to TRBD1. Germline CDR1 is LNHDA and CDR2 is SQIVND (reference sequence). This CDR3 has 15 residues. With V trimmed by 9 bases and J by 5 bases, 10 bases remained unmatched. CDR3 coding DNA: TGTGCCAGCGTACCGGGACAGGGGATAAACAATGAGCAGTTCTTC. Translating it yields CASVPGQGINNEQFF.

The chain uses TRBV7-9 and TRBJ1-1; D perhaps matches TRBD1 (5 bases). With 4 bases removed from V and 1 base from J, the gap between germline ends came to 13 bases. Germline CDR1 and CDR2: SEHNR and FQNEAQ (reference sequence). The CDR3 is 15 residues long. CDR3: CASSSRFQGNTEAFF. The CDR3 DNA is TGTGCCAGCAGCTCTAGATTCCAGGGGAACACTGAAGCTTTCTTT.

The CDR3 here is CASRTASGANEKLFF. The CDR3 coding sequence is TGCGCCAGCCGGACAGCCAGCGGAGCTAATGAAAAACTGTTTTTT. This sequence joins TRBV5-1 and TRBJ1-4; maybe TRBD1 (6 bases). V lost 7 bases and J lost 3, with 16 bases in between. Germline assignment: CDR1 SGHRS and CDR2 YFSETQ. CDR3 length: 15 amino acids.

This chain links TRBV27 with TRBJ2-1; 9 bases match TRBD2. Per the germline V gene, CDR1 is MNHEY and CDR2 is SMNVEV (reference sequence). V dropped 5 bases and J dropped 7; count of bases not matched to a gene: 12. The CDR3 spans 16 residues. The CDR3: CASSQISGSRSNEQFF. The CDR3, as DNA: TGTGCCAGCAGTCAAATTAGCGGGAGTAGGTCAAATGAGCAGTTCTTC.

V usage is TRBV7-2 and J usage is TRBJ2-3; D gene uncertain. Germline assignment: CDR1 SGHTA and CDR2 FQGNSA. V was cut by 4 bases and J by 4 bases, with 6 bases left in between. This CDR3 has 12 residues. CDR3 coding DNA: TGTGCCAGCAGCTCCGCAGCAGATACGCAGTATTTT. Residues: CASSSAADTQYF.

The chain carries TRBV5-1 and TRBJ1-2; 8 bases map to TRBD1. The V gene end was trimmed by 1 base and the J gene end by 8 bases; junction bases not matched to a gene: 10. The CDR3 extends over 15 amino acids. The germline gives CDR1 SGHRS, CDR2 YFSETQ. The CDR3, as DNA: TGCGCCAGCAGCTTGCCCGGGACAGGATCGGGAGGCTACACCTTC. Residues: CASSLPGTGSGGYTF.

This rearrangement joins TRBV25-1 to TRBJ2-1, with TRBD2 matching over 10 bases. The CDR3 has 15 amino acids. The V gene end was trimmed by 8 bases and the J gene end by 5 bases; junction bases not matched to a gene: 9. The germline V gene has CDR1 MGHDK and CDR2 SYGVNS. In nucleotides, the CDR3 is TGTGCCAGCCAGACTAGCGGGCCTCCTCACAATGAGCAGTTCTTC. Translating it yields CASQTSGPPHNEQFF.

This chain uses TRBV4-3 with TRBJ2-1; no clear D gene. CDR3 length: 15 amino acids. Germline V CDR1 and CDR2: LGHNA, YSLEER. The V gene lost 6 bases and the J gene lost 0 bases, with 12 bases spanning the gap. CDR3 in amino acids: CASSKTAFSYNEQFF. The CDR3 nucleotides read TGCGCCAGCAGTAAAACAGCTTTCTCCTACAATGAGCAGTTCTTC.

This clone was seen only once. V is TRBV7-9 and J is TRBJ2-7; maybe TRBD1 (5 bases). Germline loops: CDR1 SEHNR, CDR2 FQNEAQ (reference sequence). Trimming cost V 5 bases and J 2 bases, with 16 bases left between them. This CDR3 has 15 residues. CDR3 DNA: TGTGCCAGCAGCCACACCCGCGACAGACCCTACGAGCAGTACTTC. Translation: CASSHTRDRPYEQYF. Variable domain in full (rest from reference TRBV7-9 and TRBJ2-7): DTGVSQNPRHKITKRGQNVTFRCDPISEHNRLYWYRQTLGQGPEFLTYFQNEAQLEKSRLLSDRFSAERPKGSFSTLEIQRTEQGDSAMYLCASSHTRDRPYEQYFGPGTRLTVT.

The chain is built from TRBV19 and TRBJ1-3, with 8 bases lining up with TRBD1. The ends lost 10 bases at V and 4 bases at J; junction bases unmatched: 9. Per germline, CDR1 LNHDA and CDR2 SQIVND (reference sequence). This CDR3 has 14 residues. CDR3 coding DNA: TGTGCCACCTGGGACAGGCCCGTCGGAAACACCATATATTTT. Amino acids: CATWDRPVGNTIYF.

The CDR3 nucleotides are TGTGCCTGGAGTGAGGGGGTAGGATTAGCCGGGGAGCTGTTTTTT. Its protein is CAWSEGVGLAGELFF. This chain connects TRBV30 to TRBJ2-2; tentatively, D is TRBD1 (6 bases). V dropped 1 base and J dropped 6 bases, with 15 bases sitting between them. Per germline, CDR1 GTSNPN and CDR2 SVGIG (reference sequence). The CDR3 is made up of 15 amino acids.

The gene calls are TRBV5-1 and TRBJ1-2; tentative D call: TRBD1 (5 bases). The CDR3 spans 14 residues. CDR1 and CDR2 (germline): SGHRS, YFSETQ. The ends were cut back, 2 bases at V and 6 bases at J, with 14 bases in the middle. CDR3 residues: CASSFWGTANGYTF. The CDR3 region has the DNA TGCGCCAGCAGCTTTTGGGGCACCGCGAATGGCTACACCTTC.

This rearrangement joins TRBV28 to TRBJ1-3, with TRBD1 matching 9 bases. Germline CDR1 and CDR2: MDHEN and SYDVKM. J lost 0 bases, V lost 4 bases, and 4 bases had no gene match. This CDR3 region has 16 residues. CDR3 sequence: CASSSGTGRSGNTIYF. Written as DNA, the CDR3 is TGTGCCAGCAGTTCGGGGACAGGGCGCTCTGGAAACACCATATATTTT.

This clone has a handful of counts. The rearrangement joins TRBV15 to TRBJ1-3; the D gene is possibly TRBD1 (6 bases). Germline V gene lookup returns CDR1 LNHNV and CDR2 YYDKDF (reference sequence). CDR3 length: 15 amino acids. V lost 0 bases and J 0 bases, leaving 6 bases between the germline ends. The CDR3 DNA reads as TGTGCCACCAGCAGAGACAGGGGCTCTGGAAACACCATATATTTT. Translation: CATSRDRGSGNTIYF.

This chain links TRBV27 with TRBJ2-5; D call uncertain. The CDR3 runs to 14 residues. Germline V gives CDR1 MNHEY, CDR2 SMNVEV (reference sequence). V gave up 5 bases and J gave up 4 bases, with 14 bases separating them. The CDR3 coding sequence is TGTGCCAGCAGTCGACTCGGGTGGCCAGAGACCCAGTACTTC. Translation: CASSRLGWPETQYF.

In this sample, this clone turned up once. V gene TRBV5-6 combines with J gene TRBJ1-2; D remains unclear. Trimming pared 1 base from V and 4 bases from J, leaving 14 bases between. This CDR3 comprises 15 residues. Germline V lookup: CDR1 SGHDT, CDR2 YYEEEE. In DNA form, the CDR3 reads TGTGCCAGCAGCTTGAGGCCGCGGAATACCTATGGCTACACCTTC. It codes for CASSLRPRNTYGYTF. Combining the CDR3 with reference TRBV5-6 and TRBJ1-2 gives the whole variable domain DAGVTQSPTHLIKTRGQQVTLRCSPKSGHDTVSWYQQALGQGPQFIFQYYEEEERQRGNFPDRFSGHQFPNYSSELNVNALLLGDSALYLCASSLRPRNTYGYTFGSGTRLTVV.

This clone was seen only a few times. V usage is TRBV10-2 and J usage is TRBJ2-7; 8 positions match TRBD2. CDR1 and CDR2 from the germline V gene are WSHSY and SAAADI. The CDR3 is 14 residues long. The V segment lost 3 bases and the J segment 3 bases; nucleotides outside the gene matches: 4. The CDR3 DNA sequence: TGCGCCAGCAGTGAACTAGCGGTTCGCTACGAGCAGTACTTC. Protein sequence: CASSELAVRYEQYF.

This clone has a single count. The chain couples TRBV6-4 to TRBJ2-3, with TRBD2 matching over 7 bases. Losses at the gene ends were 3 bases for V and 5 bases for J; bases not matched to a gene: 5. The CDR3 spans 14 residues. Germline V CDR1 and CDR2: MRHNA, SNTAGT. The CDR3 here is CASSEWGGEDTQYF. The CDR3 region has the DNA TGTGCCAGCAGTGAGTGGGGGGGAGAAGATACGCAGTATTTT.

The chain combines TRBV5-6 with TRBJ2-7, with 7 bases fitting TRBD1. Per the germline V gene, CDR1 is SGHDT and CDR2 is YYEEEE. The length of the CDR3 is 16 residues. Losses at the gene ends were 2 bases for V and 3 bases for J; bases not matched to a gene: 11. The chain's CDR3 is CASSLMGQSNHYEQYF. For the CDR3, the DNA is TGTGCCAGCAGCTTAATGGGACAGTCTAATCACTACGAGCAGTACTTC.

This chain joins TRBV29-1 and TRBJ2-7, with 10 bases fitting TRBD1. Trimming took 4 bases from V and 5 from J; bases not matched to a gene: 8. Germline-derived CDR1 and CDR2 are SQVTM and ANQGSEA. The CDR3 runs to 14 residues. This CDR3 is CSVVVRDRGNEQYF. The CDR3 DNA follows: TGCAGCGTTGTTGTGAGGGACAGGGGTAACGAGCAGTACTTC.

The chain combines TRBV6-5 with TRBJ2-1; 10 nucleotides align to TRBD1. The CDR3 consists of 15 residues. CDR1 MNHEY and CDR2 SVGAGI come from the germline V gene. V trimming: 5 bases; J trimming: 5 bases; junction bases outside the gene matches: 6. The CDR3 loop reads CASSSDRGRNNEQFF. The CDR3 DNA is TGTGCCAGCAGTAGTGACAGGGGGCGAAACAATGAGCAGTTCTTC.

This clone was detected a few times. The CDR3 spells CASSPGTGYRWSEQFF. CDR3 DNA sequence: TGTGCCAGCAGCCCCGGGACAGGTTATCGATGGAGTGAGCAGTTCTTC. The V gene is TRBV11-3, the J gene TRBJ2-1; 8 nucleotides agree with TRBD1. Germline-derived CDR1 and CDR2 are SGHNT and YENEEA. With 5 bases clipped from V and 9 bases from J, the junction kept 15 bases outside the gene matches. The CDR3 is 16 residues long.

This chain connects TRBV6-5 to TRBJ2-3, with 9 positions matching TRBD2. The CDR3 contains 13 residues. The ends lost 6 bases at V and 4 bases at J; junction bases unmatched: 2. Germline CDR1 and CDR2: MNHEY and SVGAGI. DNA of the CDR3: TGTGCCAGCAGGGGACTAGCATCAGATACGCAGTATTTT. Protein: CASRGLASDTQYF.

J is TRBJ2-1 and V is TRBV18; 8 bases align to TRBD2. The CDR3 sequence is 17 residues long. V lost 0 bases and J lost 6; bases outside the gene matches: 10. Germline V CDR1 and CDR2: KGHSH, LQKENI. The CDR3 is CASSPPSGGRTGNEQFF. The CDR3 bases are TGTGCCAGCTCACCACCGAGCGGGGGACGGACGGGCAATGAGCAGTTCTTC.

CDR3 sequence: CASSRGQLSSGANVLTF. DNA of the CDR3: TGTGCCAGCTCGCGGGGACAGTTAAGCTCTGGGGCCAACGTCCTGACTTTC. The chain carries TRBV18 and TRBJ2-6, with TRBD1 as a possible D gene (7 bases). The length of the CDR3 is 17 residues. With 6 bases removed from V and 0 bases from J, the gap between germline ends came to 15 bases. Germline values: CDR1 KGHSH, CDR2 LQKENI.